The clone carrying this T cell receptor (beta chain) was seen more than once but under ten times. Amplification of TCR beta CDR3 regions was performed using RNA transcripts as template. HTBI primers drove first-round RT-PCR of the TCR CDR3. MiXCR, applied by TCRdb to the multiplex PCR reads, yields one record per CDR3 protein. Of approximately 330,000 distinct CDR3 sequences in the sample, 21% were seen once. The sample is drawn from a study of T cells in Graves' hyperthyroidism and ophthalmopathy. The patients, who ranged from 18 to 65 in age, presented with newly diagnosed hyperthyroidism lasting under 2 months. The sequencing input was blood. The source is a woman in her 50s with Graves' hyperthyroidism.

CDR3 protein: CASSRQGQGTNTEAFF. For the CDR3, the DNA is TGCGCCAGCAGCCGACAGGGACAGGGCACGAACACTGAAGCTTTCTTT. The V call is TRBV4-1, the J call TRBJ1-1, with TRBD1 matching over 9 bases. CDR1 MGHRA and CDR2 YSYEKL come from the germline V gene. The CDR3 runs 16 residues. V shed 4 bases and J 1 base; nucleotides not matched to a gene: 7.